This T cell receptor (beta chain) is drawn from a study of T cell responses to AZD1222 COVID-19 vaccine. Study outcomes and limitations: Donor demographics were predominantly white British with a female majority; clonal diversity may be underestimated.

Sequenced by immunoSEQ multiplex PCR; TCRdb stores in-frame clones only, minus some. The data contain roughly 150,000 clones, approximately 90% of them singletons. Germline V gene lookup returns CDR1 MNHEY and CDR2 SVGAGI. The CDR3 is 14 amino acids. The V end was cut by 5 bases, the J end by 4 bases, with 14 bases between. Whether given at about 4 or about 12 weeks, second doses were pooled. With regard to this clone: Its antigen is unidentified.

Source: peripheral blood, taken 28 days after the second AZD1222 dose. The TCR was taken from an adult who received the AZD1222 COVID-19 vaccine. The chain recombines TRBV6-5 with TRBJ1-1; D not certain. The CDR3 sequence is CASSRQVWGTEAFF. DNA for the CDR3: TGTGCCAGCAGTCGTCAGGTATGGGGCACTGAAGCTTTCTTT.